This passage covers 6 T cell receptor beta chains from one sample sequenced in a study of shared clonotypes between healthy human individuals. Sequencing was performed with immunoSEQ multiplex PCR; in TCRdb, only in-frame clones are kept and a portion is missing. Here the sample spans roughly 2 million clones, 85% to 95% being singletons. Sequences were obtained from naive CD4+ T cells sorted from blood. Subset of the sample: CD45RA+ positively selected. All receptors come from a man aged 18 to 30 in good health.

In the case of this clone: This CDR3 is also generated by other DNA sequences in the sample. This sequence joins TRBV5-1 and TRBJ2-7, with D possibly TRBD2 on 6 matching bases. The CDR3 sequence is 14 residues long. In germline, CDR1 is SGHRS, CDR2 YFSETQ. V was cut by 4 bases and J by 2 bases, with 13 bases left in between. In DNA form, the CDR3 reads TGCGCCAGCAGCCCCGGGACTTCTACCTACGAGCAGTACTTC. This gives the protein CASSPGTSTYEQYF.

The CDR3 sequence is CASSSGQLPEAFF. Here the CDR3 DNA reads TGTGCCAGCAGCTCGGGACAGCTGCCTGAAGCTTTCTTT. V gene TRBV7-9 combines with J gene TRBJ1-1; 7 nucleotides agree with TRBD1. Per the germline V gene, CDR1 is SEHNR and CDR2 is FQNEAQ (reference sequence). The V segment lost 4 bases and the J segment 6 bases; nucleotides outside the gene matches: 5. CDR3 length equals 13 residues.

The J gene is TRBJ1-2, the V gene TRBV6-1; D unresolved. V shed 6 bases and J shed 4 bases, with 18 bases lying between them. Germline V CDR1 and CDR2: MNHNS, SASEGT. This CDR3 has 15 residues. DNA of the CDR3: TGTGCCAGCAGCTCCGGGCCGCTGTCATCCTATGGCTACACCTTC. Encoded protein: CASSSGPLSSYGYTF.

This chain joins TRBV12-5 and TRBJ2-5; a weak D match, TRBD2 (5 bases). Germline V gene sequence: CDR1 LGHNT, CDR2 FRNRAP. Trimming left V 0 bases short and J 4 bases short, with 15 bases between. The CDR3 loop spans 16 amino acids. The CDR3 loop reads CASGLVTSAGGETQYF. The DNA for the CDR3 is TGTGCTAGTGGTTTGGTAACCTCTGCGGGCGGAGAGACCCAGTACTTC.

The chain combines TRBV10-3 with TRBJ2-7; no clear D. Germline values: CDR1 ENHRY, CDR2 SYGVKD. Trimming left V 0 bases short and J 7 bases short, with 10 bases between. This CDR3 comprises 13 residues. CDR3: CAISESRKSEQYF. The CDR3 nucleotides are TGTGCCATCAGTGAGTCCCGCAAGAGTGAGCAGTACTTC.

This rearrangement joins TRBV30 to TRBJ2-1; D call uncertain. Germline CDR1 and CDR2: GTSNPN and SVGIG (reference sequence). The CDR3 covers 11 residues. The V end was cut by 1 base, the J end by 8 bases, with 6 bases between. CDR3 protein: CAWSADHEQFF. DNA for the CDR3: TGTGCCTGGAGTGCGGACCATGAGCAGTTCTTC.